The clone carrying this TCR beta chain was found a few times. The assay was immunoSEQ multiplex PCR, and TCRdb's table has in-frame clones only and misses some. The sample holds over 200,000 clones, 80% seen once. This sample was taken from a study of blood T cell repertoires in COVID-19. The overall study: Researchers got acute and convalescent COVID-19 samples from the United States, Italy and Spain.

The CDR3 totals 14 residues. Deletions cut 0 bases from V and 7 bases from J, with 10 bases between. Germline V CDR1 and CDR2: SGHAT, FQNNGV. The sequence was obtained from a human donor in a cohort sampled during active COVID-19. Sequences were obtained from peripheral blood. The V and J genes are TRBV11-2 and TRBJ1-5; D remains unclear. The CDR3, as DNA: TGTGCCAGCAGCTTAGATTTTCTTTCCCAGCCCCAGCATTTT. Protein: CASSLDFLSQPQHF.